This T cell receptor (beta chain) emerged from a study of CD8+ T cells in alopecia areata. Study-wide findings and caveats: TCR sharing across patients was less clear than in mice, possibly HLA-related. When scalp samples are sequenced, resident alphabeta T cells of normal skin are also captured.

Of note for this clone: The antigen is undetermined.

Germline CDR1 is MNHNS and CDR2 is SASEGT. The V gene end was trimmed by 7 bases and the J gene end by 10 bases; junction bases not matched to a gene: 10. The CDR3 consists of 14 residues. RNA, once extracted, was reverse transcribed into cDNA for use as the sequencing template. Assay used: immunoSEQ multiplex PCR; TCRdb lists only in-frame clones, some missing. The table has 150,000 to 200,000 clones, around 60% seen once; the top ten hold around 15%. The TCR was taken from a human donor with alopecia areata. The specimen comprised CD4+ T cells sorted from blood, sampled at week 0. The V call is TRBV6-1, the J call TRBJ2-7; 13 bases are shared with TRBD2. Here the CDR3 DNA reads TGTGCCAGCATCAGGGGACTAGCGGGGTCCGGACAGTACTTC. This encodes CASIRGLAGSGQYF.